The 24 T cell receptor beta chains below come from one sample, sequenced in a study of blood T cell repertoires in COVID-19. Data came from immunoSEQ multiplex PCR; TCRdb stores just in-frame clones and leaves some out. The data show about 150,000 clones, over 75% seen once. The sequencing input was peripheral blood. These receptors came from a man aged 55-75 years with COVID-19, enrolled during active disease.

The CDR3 DNA is TGCAGCGTGAGCGGGGGAGACCAAGAGACCCAGTACTTC. Its protein product is CSVSGGDQETQYF. The chain combines TRBV29-1 with TRBJ2-5, with 8 bases lining up with TRBD2. CDR3 length equals 13 residues. Germline V gene data show CDR1 as SQVTM and CDR2 as ANQGSEA. The J segment lost 0 bases and the V segment lost 6 bases, leaving 3 bases of the junction unmatched.

This rearrangement joins TRBV7-3 to TRBJ1-6; D possibly corresponds to TRBD1 (6 bases). The CDR3 extends over 13 amino acids. CDR1 and CDR2 from the germline V gene are SGHTA and FQGTGA. Trimming removed 8 bases at V and 9 bases at J, with 14 bases between. In DNA form, the CDR3 reads TGTGCCAGCGGTCGACAGGAAGGTTCACCCCTCCACTTT. It specifies CASGRQEGSPLHF.

The chain has TRBV19 and TRBJ2-7; D is unresolved. CDR1 is LNHDA, CDR2 SQIVND, per germline (reference sequence). The CDR3 sequence is 13 residues long. Trimming took off 5 bases at V and 1 base at J, with 9 bases between the two ends. The CDR3 DNA is TGTGCCAGTAGTCAAACGAGATCCTACGAGCAGTACTTC. Its protein product is CASSQTRSYEQYF.

J is TRBJ2-1 and V is TRBV10-3; 14 bases are a match to TRBD2. Germline CDR1 is ENHRY and CDR2 is SYGVKD. The CDR3 is 16 residues long. With 0 bases clipped from V and 7 bases from J, the junction kept 2 bases outside the gene matches. The CDR3: CAISESGLAGENEQFF. The CDR3 coding sequence is TGTGCCATCAGTGAGTCGGGACTAGCGGGAGAAAATGAGCAGTTCTTC.

The chain combines TRBV4-1 with TRBJ2-3, with TRBD2 identical over 8 bases. The CDR3 is made up of 19 amino acids. Germline CDR1 is MGHRA and CDR2 is YSYEKL. The trim removed 4 bases at V and 1 base at J, leaving 16 bases unmatched. CDR3 sequence: CASSPSSPSMTSGTDTQYF. In nucleotides, the CDR3 is TGCGCCAGCAGCCCAAGTTCACCGTCTATGACTAGCGGCACAGATACGCAGTATTTT.

The chain carries TRBV12-3 or TRBV12-4 and TRBJ2-2; D call uncertain. V gave up 7 bases and J gave up 5 bases, with 5 bases separating them. This CDR3 spans 11 amino acids. As DNA, the CDR3 is TGTGCCAGCACCATGACCGGGGAGCTGTTTTTT. Its protein product is CASTMTGELFF.

The chain couples TRBV28 to TRBJ1-1; 10 bases fit TRBD1. V lost 4 bases and J lost 4; bases outside the gene matches: 3. Germline V gene sequence: CDR1 MDHEN, CDR2 SYDVKM. The CDR3 is made up of 14 amino acids. The CDR3 region is CASSSDRGVTEAFF. Here the CDR3 DNA reads TGTGCCAGCAGTTCGGACAGGGGGGTCACTGAAGCTTTCTTT.

Points on this clone: Within the sample, other DNA sequences also encode this same CDR3. This sequence joins TRBV3-1 (or the pseudogene TRBV3-2) and TRBJ2-4; D may be TRBD2 (5 bases). Per germline, CDR1 LGHDT and CDR2 YNNKEL (reference sequence). V gave up 0 bases and J gave up 7 bases, with 13 bases separating them. The CDR3 is made up of 15 amino acids. The CDR3 sequence is CASSQDPGVGNIQYF. Here the CDR3 DNA reads TGTGCCAGCAGCCAAGACCCCGGGGTCGGGAACATTCAGTACTTC.

This sequence joins TRBV4-3 and TRBJ1-5, with D possibly being TRBD1 (5 bases). The V end lost 0 bases, the J end lost 4 bases, and 22 bases lay between the germline ends. The V gene's germline CDR1 is LGHNA and CDR2 YSLEER. The CDR3 is 19 amino acids. This chain's CDR3 is CASSQDRDLGPGGNQPQHF. As DNA, the CDR3 is TGCGCCAGCAGCCAAGATCGGGACTTGGGTCCTGGAGGAAATCAGCCCCAGCATTTT.

The chain links TRBV18 to TRBJ2-7, with D uncertain. The CDR3 totals 14 residues. In germline, CDR1 is KGHSH, CDR2 LQKENI. Between the trimmed V and J ends, which lost 0 bases and 5 bases, there was a span of 11 bases. The CDR3 DNA is TGTGCCAGCTCACCACCAAGCAGGTACCACGAGCAGTACTTC. Protein product: CASSPPSRYHEQYF.

The chain carries TRBV6-5 and TRBJ1-1, with TRBD1 matching over 7 bases. Trimming took 5 bases from V and 2 from J; bases not matched to a gene: 8. This CDR3 region has 15 residues. CDR1 is MNHEY and CDR2 is SVGAGI in the germline V gene. The CDR3 loop is CASSPIRTGNTEAFF. The CDR3 DNA follows: TGTGCCAGCAGTCCCATACGGACAGGAAACACTGAAGCTTTCTTT.

CDR3 in amino acids: CASSLRTGGLDEQFF. The CDR3 DNA follows: TGTGCCAGCAGTCTACGGACAGGGGGCCTCGATGAGCAGTTCTTC. V usage is TRBV6-5 and J usage is TRBJ2-1; 11 bases are shared with TRBD1. J was trimmed by 8 bases and V by 5 bases; bases with no gene match: 8. CDR3 length equals 15 residues. Germline V CDR1 and CDR2: MNHEY, SVGAGI.

This chain connects TRBV19 to TRBJ1-1, with a weak D call TRBD1 (5 bases). The CDR3 is made up of 13 amino acids. CDR1 is LNHDA and CDR2 is SQIVND in the germline V gene (reference sequence). Trimming stripped 7 bases from V and 0 bases from J, with 9 bases between. CDR3 sequence (DNA): TGTGCCAGTACAGGGCTTATGAACACTGAAGCTTTCTTT. Its protein product is CASTGLMNTEAFF.

V and J are TRBV6-5 and TRBJ1-1; D may be TRBD1 (6 bases). CDR3 length equals 16 residues. V was shortened by 2 bases and J by 5 bases, with 18 bases between the two germline ends. Germline CDR1 reads MNHEY; CDR2 reads SVGAGI. The CDR3 spells CASSYVRRGASTEAFF. The DNA of the CDR3 is TGTGCCAGCAGTTACGTCCGTCGGGGGGCTAGTACTGAAGCTTTCTTT.

Comment on this clone: The same CDR3 can be traced to other DNA sequences in this sample. V gene TRBV5-1 combines with J gene TRBJ1-1; D is uncertain. V shed 0 bases and J shed 0 bases, with 9 bases lying between them. In germline, CDR1 is SGHRS, CDR2 YFSETQ. The CDR3 is made up of 15 amino acids. The CDR3 DNA reads as TGCGCCAGCAGCTTGGGGGGAGACATGAACACTGAAGCTTTCTTT. This translates into CASSLGGDMNTEAFF.

This clone was observed a single time. The J gene is TRBJ2-5, the V gene TRBV30, with a tentative D call TRBD1 (6 bases). This CDR3 spans 14 amino acids. V lost 0 bases, J lost 5 bases, and 13 bases lay in between. In germline, CDR1 is GTSNPN, CDR2 SVGIG (reference sequence). CDR3 bases: TGTGCCTGGAGTGTACCAGGGGCAGGTGAGACCCAGTACTTC. This codes for CAWSVPGAGETQYF. The variable domain in full, with the rest retrieved from reference TRBV30 and TRBJ2-5, is SQTIHQWPATLVQPVGSPLSLECTVEGTSNPNLYWYRQAAGRGLQLLFYSVGIGQISSEVPQNLSASRPQDRQFILSSKKLLLSDSGFYLCAWSVPGAGETQYFGPGTRLLVL.

This chain connects TRBV5-8 to TRBJ1-2; 9 bases line up with TRBD1. Germline V lookup: CDR1 SGHTS, CDR2 YDEGEE. Trimming at V came to 4 bases and at J to 5 bases, leaving 12 bases not matched to a gene. The CDR3 covers 16 residues. The CDR3 nucleotides read TGTGCCAGCAGCCTCAACCGGGACAGGGAGGGGTATGGCTACACCTTC. This translates into CASSLNRDREGYGYTF.

The chain employs TRBV4-3 and TRBJ2-3; possible D gene TRBD2, 5 bases. Trimming left V 1 base short and J 8 bases short, with 19 bases between. Germline V gene sequence: CDR1 LGHNA, CDR2 YSLEER. The CDR3 sequence is 16 residues long. The CDR3 region has the DNA TGCGCCAGCAGCCAAGGGGTTTTGGAGGCGCAGGTTACGCAGTATTTT. It yields the protein CASSQGVLEAQVTQYF.

The rearrangement links TRBV27 to TRBJ1-3; 12 nucleotides align to TRBD1. This CDR3 has 18 residues. The germline CDR1 and CDR2 sequences are MNHEY and SMNVEV (reference sequence). The V segment lost 5 bases and the J segment 1 base; nucleotides outside the gene matches: 9. CDR3 loop: CASSPGTGGFQSGNTIYF. As DNA, the CDR3 is TGTGCCAGCAGTCCCGGGACAGGGGGCTTTCAATCTGGAAACACCATATATTTT.

The chain combines TRBV7-3 with TRBJ1-6, with TRBD1 as a possible D gene (5 bases). Trimming pared 5 bases from V and 11 bases from J, leaving 13 bases between. The V gene's germline CDR1 is SGHTA and CDR2 FQGTGA. CDR3 size: 13 residues. The CDR3 here is CASSIQVVAPLHF. The CDR3 DNA is TGTGCCAGCAGCATACAGGTCGTGGCACCCCTCCACTTT.

V usage is TRBV28 and J usage is TRBJ1-2; D is undetermined. Germline V gene data show CDR1 as MDHEN and CDR2 as SYDVKM. The CDR3 has 13 residues. Trimming cost V 3 bases and J 8 bases, with 13 bases left between them. This CDR3 is CASSFDGTRGYTF. CDR3 coding DNA: TGTGCCAGCAGTTTTGACGGAACGAGGGGCTACACCTTC.

This chain joins TRBV5-6 and TRBJ2-2; the match to TRBD1 covers 8 bases. V lost 1 base, J lost 1 base, and 3 bases stayed unmatched. The CDR3 has 16 residues. Germline-derived CDR1 and CDR2 are SGHDT and YYEEEE. The DNA for the CDR3 is TGTGCCAGCAGCTTGAGGGGGACAGGGAACACCGGGGAGCTGTTTTTT. Residues: CASSLRGTGNTGELFF.

V usage is TRBV5-6 and J usage is TRBJ1-5; the D is unclear. Germline loops: CDR1 SGHDT, CDR2 YYEEEE. The CDR3 is 13 amino acids. The germline V and J ends were trimmed by 2 bases and 4 bases, with 7 bases remaining between them. CDR3 amino acids: CASSFQKNQPQHF. CDR3 DNA sequence: TGTGCCAGCAGCTTCCAGAAAAATCAGCCCCAGCATTTT.

This clone appeared a few times. This chain links TRBV6-5 with TRBJ2-7, with D possibly being TRBD2 (5 bases). The length of the CDR3 is 13 residues. Germline loops: CDR1 MNHEY, CDR2 SVGAGI. Trimming shortened V by 6 bases and J by 0 bases, and 9 bases separated the two germline ends. In DNA, the CDR3 is TGTGCCAGCAGCGAGGGTGGCTCCTACGAGCAGTACTTC. This encodes CASSEGGSYEQYF.